This T cell receptor beta chain was observed in a study of blood T cell repertoires in COVID-19. On the study more broadly: Sites across the United States, Italy and Spain contributed samples from acute and convalescent COVID-19. In each case, the material was cDNA or gDNA derived from T cells, B-cell-depleted T cells, or PBMCs.

V gave up 1 base and J gave up 10 bases, with 12 bases separating them. CDR3 length equals 14 residues. In germline, CDR1 is SGDLS, CDR2 YYNGEE. Under the authors' procedure: For nucleated cells, counts were estimated from reference gene primer amplification. TCRdb keeps only in-frame clones here, not all; method: immunoSEQ multiplex PCR. The V and J calls and clone size are taken from that table; D and trimming were inferred from the DNA. The profile covers around 200,000 clones, with around 75% appearing a single time and 5.1% taken by the ten largest. Sequencing used peripheral blood. This receptor was obtained from a human donor in a cohort sampled during active COVID-19. The chain combines TRBV9 with TRBJ1-6; tentatively, D is TRBD1 (5 bases). The CDR3 reads CASSVRQGGSPLHF. The CDR3 region has the DNA TGTGCCAGCAGCGTACGGCAGGGCGGATCACCCCTCCACTTT. The full variable domain, completed using reference TRBV9 and TRBJ1-6, is DSGVTQTPKHLITATGQRVTLRCSPRSGDLSVYWYQQSLDQGLQFLIQYYNGEERAKGNILERFSAQQFPDLHSELNLSSLELGDSALYFCASSVRQGGSPLHFGNGTRLTVT.